This T cell receptor (beta chain) emerged from a study of blood T cell repertoires in COVID-19. Study-level information: Both acute and convalescent COVID-19 samples were obtained from the United States, Italy and Spain. PBMCs, B-cell-depleted T cells, or T cells provided the cDNA or gDNA that made up the material.

Original handling: Scientists estimated how many nucleated cells there were by amplifying reference gene primers. Some clones are missing from TCRdb's copy, which holds only in-frame ones; the method was immunoSEQ multiplex PCR. D and trimming were read from the DNA, whereas the V and J calls and clone size are those reported in that table. The table has roughly 200,000 clones, around 83% seen once; the top ten hold roughly 7.7%. The ends were cut back, 2 bases at V and 7 bases at J, with 14 bases in the middle. Germline-derived CDR1 and CDR2 are MDHEN and SYDVKM. The CDR3 is 15 residues long. The receptor comes from a woman aged 55-69 years with acute or convalescent COVID-19. The V and J genes are TRBV28 and TRBJ1-4, with D possibly being TRBD1 (6 bases). Sequencing input: peripheral blood. CDR3 sequence: CASSLVQGPTEKLFF. In DNA form, the CDR3 reads TGTGCCAGCAGTTTAGTGCAGGGGCCAACTGAAAAACTGTTTTTT. The variable domain in full, completed from reference TRBV28 and TRBJ1-4, reads DVKVTQSSRYLVKRTGEKVFLECVQDMDHENMFWYRQDPGLGLRLIYFSYDVKMKEKGDIPEGYSVSREKKERFSLILESASTNQTSMYLCASSLVQGPTEKLFFGSGTQLSVL.